Sequencing of this T cell receptor (beta chain) was carried out in a study of CD8+CD57+ T cells in acquired aplastic anemia. Whole-study context: Mean DNA quantity obtained from sorted CD4+ and CD8+ cells was approximately 3 ug.

The V end lost 10 bases, the J end lost 3 bases, and 16 bases lay between the germline ends. CDR1 and CDR2 from the germline V gene are MNHEY and SMNVEV (reference sequence). The CDR3 spans 13 residues. Investigators profiled TCR beta VDJ and CDR3 from genomic DNA template. One entry per CDR3 protein, called by TCRdb with MiXCR from the reads. The repertoire consists of 150,000 to 200,000 distinct CDR3 sequences, with roughly 48% occurring once and the leading ten covering roughly 30%. Patients who underwent sequencing had shown CD8+CD57+ cell expansion by flow cytometry. The rearrangement joins TRBV27 to TRBJ2-7; a possible D gene is TRBD2 (6 bases). The receptor's source is a human donor with aplastic anemia. Input material: sorted CD4+, CD8+, or CD8+CD57+ T cells (not recorded which) from PBMCs. CDR3 residues: CATSIAASYEQYF. The CDR3 bases are TGTGCCACCTCTATAGCGGCAAGCTACGAGCAGTACTTC.